This T cell receptor beta chain was profiled in a study of regulatory T cells in long-lasting Graves disease (dated by TCRdb to about 2021). About the full investigation: Persistent Graves' disease was defined as persistently positive TSH receptor autoantibodies together with antithyroid drug treatment for over 5 years. This study used TCR sequencing and RNA sequencing of peripheral blood to compare persistent Graves' disease patients against newly diagnosed Graves' disease patients. In the clinical cohort, patients with persistent Graves' disease had used antithyroid drugs for an average of around 9.9 years. A total of around 35 samples underwent TCR sequencing, from about 13 patients with persistent Graves' disease and some 20 patients with newly diagnosed Graves' disease. The study was registered as a clinical trial and conducted in China. Findings and caveats that apply to the study as a whole: Preferential use of TRBV28, TRBJ1-2 and TRBJ2-5 was observed in persistent disease, whereas TRBV20-1 and TRBJ2-1 were favored in newly diagnosed disease. More public clonotypes were shared among persistent patients (roughly 2,700) than among newly diagnosed patients (roughly 1,000). The authors acknowledged the small sample size as a limitation that may reduce accuracy. Compared with newly diagnosed patients, patients with persistent Graves' disease had lower TCR Shannon entropy and fewer highly expanded clones, which suggests clonal expansion. Only the TCR beta chain was sequenced and analyzed. Because the primary lesion, thyroid tissue, could not be accessed, the study looked at peripheral blood alone.

Interpreted using the paper, the time point label stands for: persistent/refractory GD, antithyroid drugs over 5 years with positive TRAb. For both TCR sequencing and RNA sequencing, RNA was extracted from PBMCs in TRIzol. Graves' disease was diagnosed according to American Thyroid Association guidelines. Patients for the study were recruited at an endocrinology department in Xi'an, China. Each patient gave about 8.1 milliliters of peripheral blood, collected in an EDTA anticoagulant tube. PBMCs were isolated by Ficoll Paque Plus density gradient separation without further T cell sorting. An Agilent 2100 Bioanalyzer and agarose gel were used to assess RNA quality, and a NanoDrop 2000 was used to measure RNA concentration. V is clipped by 6 bases and J by 0 bases, and the sequence between their germline boundaries is 15 bases long. CDR1 is given as MNHNS and CDR2 as SASEGT, both from the germline V gene. The CDR3 runs 17 residues from the cysteine to the phenylalanine. Only the CDR3 DNA stays, 51 bases, in frame from base 1.

Libraries were constructed by multiplex PCR. Sequencing was performed on an Illumina HiSeq 4000. To build TCR beta libraries, CDR3 regions were amplified by Arm-PCR using iRepertoire HTBI primers. Gel purification was performed on PCR products prior to sequencing. The study's own analysis went as follows. Across samples, 55 to 80 TRBV and 14 TRBJ segments were identified and used for gene usage analysis of CDR3 amino acid clonotypes. COPE and FqMerger were used to merge the filtered high-quality paired reads into contigs. BLAST was used to align contigs to IMGT TRBV, TRBD and TRBJ reference genes, with CDR3 defined following IMGT. Any clonotype with a frequency above 0.1% was counted as a highly expanded clone. Repertoire diversity was measured by Shannon entropy, and V-J evenness by the Gini coefficient. A clonotype was considered public if more than one individual shared it. In-frame beta chains were kept once TCRdb had trimmed the public reads at Q25 with fastp and called clones with MiXCR. Every entry covers one CDR3 protein and lists the most common genes and DNA from its rows. TCRdb's processing, not the study's, gives the V and J calls here. For this sample the table gives about 430,000 distinct CDR3 sequences, of which over 20% were detected only once. Roughly an eighth of the sample belongs to the ten largest clones.

This clonotype was counted ten times or more. Its antigen specificity is not known. Base-call qualities are not available, and no considerably larger clone is one nucleotide away. Rearrangement joined TRBV6-1 to TRBJ2-6; D gene: possibly TRBD1, on 6 matching bases. The receptor was isolated from a female donor with Graves disease. The sequencing used peripheral blood mononuclear cells (PBMCs), collected when the disease was refractory, from a patient treated with antithyroid drugs. This receptor carries the CDR3 CASSKGDIFSGANVLTF. Read as DNA, the sequence is TGTGCCAGCAGCAAGGGGGACATCTTCTCTGGGGCCAACGTCCTGACTTTC.